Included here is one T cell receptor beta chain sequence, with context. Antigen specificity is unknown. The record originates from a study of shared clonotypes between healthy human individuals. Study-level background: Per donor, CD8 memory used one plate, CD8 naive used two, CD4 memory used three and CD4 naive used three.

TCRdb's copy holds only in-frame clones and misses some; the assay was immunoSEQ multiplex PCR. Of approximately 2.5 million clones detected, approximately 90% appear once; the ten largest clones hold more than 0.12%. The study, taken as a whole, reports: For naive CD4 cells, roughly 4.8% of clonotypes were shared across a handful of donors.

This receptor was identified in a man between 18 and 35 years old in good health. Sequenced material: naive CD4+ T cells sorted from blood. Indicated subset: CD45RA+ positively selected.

The CDR3 DNA follows: TGCAGCGTCGGTACCGGGACAGAAAAACTGTTTTTT. Translated: CSVGTGTEKLFF. The chain couples TRBV29-1 to TRBJ1-4, with TRBD1 as a possible D gene (6 bases). Germline CDR1 SQVTM, CDR2 ANQGSEA. The V end was cut by 6 bases, the J end by 8 bases, with 13 bases between. CDR3 length equals 12 residues.